This entry lists 5 T cell receptor beta chains sequenced from one sample in a study of T cells after yellow fever vaccination. TCRdb re-analysed the 5' RACE reads in MiXCR, keeping a single row per CDR3 protein. The table shows about 310,000 distinct CDR3 sequences, with approximately 3.9% occurring only once. The sample here was PBMCs, taken on the day of the yellow fever booster vaccination. These receptors all come from a man aged 18 to 30 who received the YFV17D yellow fever vaccine.

This clonotype was seen at least ten times. This chain links TRBV7-2 with TRBJ2-5; TRBD1 matches 11 bases. Germline lookup yields CDR1 SGHTA and CDR2 FQGNSA. CDR3 length: 16 residues. Unmatched junction bases numbered 15, after V lost 5 bases and J lost 10 bases. This CDR3 is CASSAWAGQGESGQYF. As DNA, the CDR3 is TGTGCCAGCAGCGCATGGGCGGGACAGGGGGAGTCTGGCCAGTACTTC.

This chain links TRBV7-2 with TRBJ2-5, with 7 bases identical to TRBD1. The CDR3 covers 14 residues. Trimming took 1 base from V and 7 from J; bases not matched to a gene: 6. Germline V gene data show CDR1 as SGHTA and CDR2 as FQGNSA. CDR3 in amino acids: CASSLDRGHSTQYF. The CDR3 nucleotides read TGTGCCAGCAGCTTAGACAGGGGACATTCGACCCAGTACTTC. Supplemented by reference TRBV7-2 and TRBJ2-5, the full variable domain reads GAGVSQSPSNKVTEKGKDVELRCDPISGHTALYWYRQSLGQGLEFLIYFQGNSAPDKSGLPSDRFSAERTGGSVSTLTIQRTQQEDSAVYLCASSLDRGHSTQYFGPGTRLLVL.

This clonotype has ten or more counts. The J gene is TRBJ2-1, the V gene TRBV11-2; D may be TRBD1 (7 bases). The CDR3 spans 16 residues. Per the germline V gene, CDR1 is SGHAT and CDR2 is FQNNGV. The ends were cut back, 6 bases at V and 8 bases at J, with 23 bases in the middle. The CDR3 DNA reads TGTGCCAGCAGACCCGTACAGGGGCCTGGAGGGCATGAGCAGTTCTTC. Protein sequence: CASRPVQGPGGHEQFF.

The chain carries TRBV25-1 and TRBJ1-1; no definite D call. V lost 10 bases and J 1 base, leaving 13 bases between the germline ends. This CDR3 contains 13 residues. Germline lookup yields CDR1 MGHDK and CDR2 SYGVNS. DNA of the CDR3: TGTGCCACCGAATTGGACGGGAACACTGAAGCTTTCTTT. Protein product: CATELDGNTEAFF. Full variable domain (remainder filled in from reference TRBV25-1 and TRBJ1-1): EADIYQTPRYLVIGTGKKITLECSQTMGHDKMYWYQQDPGMELHLIHYSYGVNSTEKGDLSSESTVSRIRTEHFPLTLESARPSHTSQYLCATELDGNTEAFFGQGTRLTVV.

Only a few counts were recorded for this clonotype. The CDR3 sequence is CASSPGTGDATNEKLFF. As DNA, the CDR3 is TGTGCCAGCAGTCCGGGGACAGGGGACGCAACTAATGAAAAACTGTTTTTT. The gene calls are TRBV12-3 or TRBV12-4 and TRBJ1-4; 10 positions match TRBD1. The CDR3 sequence is 17 residues long. V dropped 5 bases and J dropped 0; count of bases not matched to a gene: 6.